This T cell receptor beta chain was sequenced during a study of T cells after yellow fever vaccination. They built TCR cDNA with 5'RACE template switching, a step that put in a universal primer site and UMIs. TCRdb reanalysed the 5' RACE reads using MiXCR and keeps one entry per CDR3 protein. This table holds almost 600,000 distinct CDR3 sequences, 13% found once. Germline V gene data show CDR1 as MNHEY and CDR2 as SMNVEV (reference sequence). With 5 bases removed from V and 4 bases from J, the gap between germline ends came to 14 bases. This CDR3 has 14 amino acids. This receptor was identified in a man aged 25 to 40 who received the YFV17D yellow fever vaccine. Sequenced material: PBMCs, taken on the day of the yellow fever booster vaccination. The chain joins TRBV27 to TRBJ2-5; TRBD1 might be the D (6 bases). CDR3 region: CASSRGQRGETQYF. CDR3 coding DNA: TGTGCCAGCAGTCGGGGACAAAGAGGAGAGACCCAGTACTTC.